This TCR beta chain was identified in a study of blood T cell repertoires in COVID-19. The wider study: From T cells, B-cell-depleted T cells, or PBMCs came the material, which was cDNA or gDNA.

Individuals drawn from 20 to 25 US areas were about 18 to 100 years old. Allocation to cohorts depended on clinical history reported by the participants. The V gene lost 2 bases and the J gene lost 1 base, with 6 bases spanning the gap. CDR3 length: 13 residues. Germline V gives CDR1 MNHEY, CDR2 SVGAGI. Here immunoSEQ multiplex PCR was the method, and the copy in TCRdb shows in-frame clones only, minus some. Among over 300,000 clones listed, 80% to 90% were seen once. This receptor was identified in a man aged 25-45 years who had recovered from COVID-19. Sample: PBMCs or T cells enriched from blood (not recorded which). The rearrangement links TRBV6-5 to TRBJ2-7; no clear D. CDR3 sequence: CASSYGPSYEQYF. CDR3 nucleotide sequence: TGTGCCAGCAGTTACGGCCCTTCCTACGAGCAGTACTTC.